The text below deals with one T cell receptor (beta chain). As for treatment: around 19 received Ad26.COV2.S at low or high dose, single or two shots; a few received placebo; per-sample allocation not given. Sample collection was performed on day 63 after the first vaccine or placebo injection. The administered vaccine (an Ad26 vector) expressed Wuhan-strain SARS-CoV-2 spike. This sample stems from a study of Ad26.COV2.S vaccination and SARS-CoV-2 variants. Libraries were prepared by immunoSEQ multiplex PCR; TCRdb keeps only in-frame clonotypes and omits some of them. The table records 300,000 to 400,000 clones, around 86% of them present only once. CDR1 is LGHDT and CDR2 is YNNKEL in the germline V gene (reference sequence). The CDR3 is 16 amino acids. The V end lost 1 base, the J end lost 5 bases, and 17 bases lay between the germline ends.

Sequences were derived from peripheral blood, sampled in a trial of Ad26.COV2.S vaccine versus placebo. The sequence came from a person between 18 and 59 years old who received the Ad26.COV2.S COVID-19 vaccine or a placebo. The rearrangement links TRBV3-1 (or the pseudogene TRBV3-2) to TRBJ2-5; a weak D match, TRBD2 (6 bases). This chain's CDR3 is CASSQGGVRGRETQYF. The CDR3 DNA follows: TGTGCCAGCAGCCAAGGCGGGGTACGTGGGCGGGAGACCCAGTACTTC.